These 12 T cell receptor beta chains were all obtained from the same sample, sequenced in a study of patients and donors after allogeneic stem cell transplantation. TCRdb reprocessed the RT-PCR reads with MiXCR, giving one entry per CDR3 protein. The sample carries fewer than 180,000 distinct CDR3 sequences, about two fifths recorded once. The sample taken for sequencing was blood, either unsorted or a sorted T cell fraction (not recorded which). These receptors originate from a human donor who was either an allogeneic HSCT recipient or a stem cell or donor lymphocyte infusion donor (not recorded which). It is not recorded whose cells these are; they may come from a transplant donor.

J is TRBJ2-1 and V is TRBV7-8, with 8 positions matching TRBD2. The CDR3 contains 12 residues. The ends lost 3 bases at V and 14 bases at J; junction bases unmatched: 6. The germline gives CDR1 SGHVS, CDR2 FQNEAQ. The CDR3: CASSFPAGGEFF. CDR3 nucleotides: TGTGCCAGCAGCTTCCCCGCCGGGGGGGAGTTCTTC.

This chain links TRBV5-1 with TRBJ2-7; D might be TRBD2 (5 bases). CDR3 size: 16 residues. CDR1 is SGHRS and CDR2 is YFSETQ in the germline V gene. The ends were cut back, 4 bases at V and 0 bases at J, with 17 bases in the middle. In nucleotides, the CDR3 is TGCGCCAGCAGCCCCAGACCGACTACGAGCTCCTACGAGCAGTACTTC. This codes for CASSPRPTTSSYEQYF. The full variable domain, with the rest looked up from reference TRBV5-1 and TRBJ2-7, is KAGVTQTPRYLIKTRGQQVTLSCSPISGHRSVSWYQQTPGQGLQFLFEYFSETQRNKGNFPGRFSGRQFSNSRSEMNVSTLELGDSALYLCASSPRPTTSSYEQYFGPGTRLTVT.

This clonotype was recorded once. The chain couples TRBV5-6 to TRBJ2-7, with D unclear. CDR1 SGHDT and CDR2 YYEEEE come from the germline V gene. This CDR3 has 12 residues. With 2 bases removed from V and 5 bases from J, the gap between germline ends came to 8 bases. CDR3 DNA: TGTGCCAGCAGCTTTTATGGGGACGAGCAGTACTTC. This translates into CASSFYGDEQYF.

V is TRBV27 and J is TRBJ1-3; D might be TRBD1 (5 bases). Trimming pared 0 bases from V and 0 bases from J, leaving 6 bases between. The CDR3 has 15 amino acids. Germline CDR1 and CDR2: MNHEY and SMNVEV (reference sequence). The CDR3 loop is CASSLSRDSGNTIYF. In nucleotides, the CDR3 is TGTGCCAGCAGTTTATCCAGGGACTCTGGAAACACCATATATTTT.

This clonotype was detected only a few times. The rearrangement uses TRBV29-1 and TRBJ2-7, with 10 bases identical to TRBD2. Germline loops: CDR1 SQVTM, CDR2 ANQGSEA. There are 13 residues in the CDR3. J gave up 2 bases and V 4 bases, and 2 bases lay outside the gene matches. CDR3: CSVVSGGTYEQYF. The DNA of the CDR3 is TGCAGCGTTGTTAGCGGGGGGACCTACGAGCAGTACTTC.

The DNA of the CDR3 is TGTGCCACTACGAAGGCAGGGTGGGGGACTGAAGCTTTCTTT. This translates into CATTKAGWGTEAFF. The gene calls are TRBV6-5 and TRBJ1-1; tentatively, D is TRBD1 (5 bases). The CDR3 sequence is 14 residues long. Trimming pared 10 bases from V and 5 bases from J, leaving 20 bases between. Germline CDR1 reads MNHEY; CDR2 reads SVGAGI.

With regard to this clonotype: This CDR3 fails to terminate in the conserved phenylalanine or tryptophan, so it likely reflects a read error. CDR3 sequence (DNA): TGTGCCACCAGCAGAGATTGGCCAGGGGGTCAGCCCCAGCATTTG. This codes for CATSRDWPGGQPQHL. The rearrangement joins TRBV15 to TRBJ1-5; 7 bases agree with TRBD1. There are 15 residues in the CDR3. V lost 0 bases to trimming and J lost 6 bases; unmatched junction nucleotides: 5. The germline gives CDR1 LNHNV, CDR2 YYDKDF (reference sequence).

The V gene is TRBV5-1, the J gene TRBJ2-1; 11 bases fit TRBD2. Germline CDR1 is SGHRS and CDR2 is YFSETQ. The CDR3 loop spans 15 amino acids. J was trimmed by 6 bases and V by 4 bases; bases with no gene match: 6. CDR3 region: CASSLGLADINEQFF. CDR3 in DNA: TGCGCCAGCAGCCTGGGACTAGCGGATATCAATGAGCAGTTCTTC.

This chain connects TRBV6-2 or TRBV6-3 to TRBJ1-4, with no clear D. Trimming shortened V by 10 bases and J by 8 bases, and 14 bases separated the two germline ends. The CDR3 loop spans 12 amino acids. Germline assignment: CDR1 MNHEY and CDR2 SVGEGT. The CDR3 bases are TGTGCCACCTCCCAAAGGGAAGAAAAACTGTTTTTT. Translated, it gives CATSQREEKLFF.

V gene TRBV12-3 or TRBV12-4 combines with J gene TRBJ2-7, with D possibly TRBD2 on 6 matching bases. V lost 3 bases, J lost 3 bases, and 6 bases lay in between. This CDR3 is 12 amino acids long. The CDR3, as DNA: TGTGCCAGCAGTTTCGGGGGCTACGAGCAGTACTTC. The encoded protein is CASSFGGYEQYF.

This clonotype has more than one count but fewer than ten. The V call is TRBV25-1, the J call TRBJ1-6; TRBD1 might be the D (6 bases). The CDR3 runs to 13 residues. V was trimmed by 5 bases and J by 9 bases, leaving 11 bases between them. CDR1 and CDR2 (germline): MGHDK, SYGVNS. The CDR3 reads CASSRQGTSPLHF. CDR3 nucleotides: TGTGCCAGCAGTCGGCAGGGGACTTCACCCCTCCACTTT.

This chain connects TRBV3-1 to TRBJ2-3; TRBD1 aligns across 7 bases. The germline V gene encodes CDR1 LGHDT and CDR2 YNNKEL (reference sequence). V lost 4 bases, J lost 5 bases, and 6 bases stayed unmatched. CDR3 size: 14 residues. The CDR3 nucleotides are TGTGCCAGCAGCCGCGGACAGGACCAAGATACGCAGTATTTT. It specifies CASSRGQDQDTQYF.